The sequence of this T cell receptor (beta chain) was determined in a study of brain T cells in children with intractable seizures. General study findings and limits: Pre-surgery blood may have been undersampled, hiding some clones.

Note on this clone: The antigen remains unidentified.

Sequencing used immunoSEQ multiplex PCR; TCRdb keeps in-frame clones, though not all of them. The table includes tens of thousands of clones, around 90% detected once. Trimming cost V 3 bases and J 7 bases, with 13 bases left between them. The CDR3 contains 13 residues. Germline assignment: CDR1 SGHDT and CDR2 YYEEEE. This receptor was obtained from a girl aged 2 to 10 with Rasmussen encephalitis and intractable seizures. The chain is built from TRBV5-6 and TRBJ1-2; a weak D match, TRBD1 (6 bases). The source was peripheral blood, collected at surgery. The CDR3 loop is CASSSTGLGGYTF. The CDR3 DNA follows: TGTGCCAGCAGCTCCACAGGGTTGGGTGGCTACACCTTC.